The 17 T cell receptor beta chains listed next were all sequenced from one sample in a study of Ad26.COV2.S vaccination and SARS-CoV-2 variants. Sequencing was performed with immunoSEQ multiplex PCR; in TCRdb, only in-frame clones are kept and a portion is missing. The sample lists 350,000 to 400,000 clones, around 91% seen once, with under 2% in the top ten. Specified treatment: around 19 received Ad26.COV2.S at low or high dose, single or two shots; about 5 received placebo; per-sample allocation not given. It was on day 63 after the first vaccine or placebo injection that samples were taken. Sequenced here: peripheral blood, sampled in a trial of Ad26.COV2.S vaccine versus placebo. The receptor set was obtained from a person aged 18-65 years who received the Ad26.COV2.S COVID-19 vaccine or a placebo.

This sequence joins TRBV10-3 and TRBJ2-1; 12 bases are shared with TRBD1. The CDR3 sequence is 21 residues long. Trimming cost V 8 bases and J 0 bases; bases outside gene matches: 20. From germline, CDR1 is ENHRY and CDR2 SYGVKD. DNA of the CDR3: TGTGCCATCCGGGGGACAGGGGGCAATCGAGGCGGGAGGGACTCCTACAATGAGCAGTTCTTC. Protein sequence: CAIRGTGGNRGGRDSYNEQFF.

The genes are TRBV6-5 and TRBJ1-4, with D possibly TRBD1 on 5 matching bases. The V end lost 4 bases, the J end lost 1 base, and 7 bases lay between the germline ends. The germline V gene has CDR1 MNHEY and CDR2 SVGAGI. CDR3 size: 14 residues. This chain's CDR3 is CASSWGRTNEKLFF. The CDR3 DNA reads TGTGCCAGCAGTTGGGGACGAACTAATGAAAAACTGTTTTTT.

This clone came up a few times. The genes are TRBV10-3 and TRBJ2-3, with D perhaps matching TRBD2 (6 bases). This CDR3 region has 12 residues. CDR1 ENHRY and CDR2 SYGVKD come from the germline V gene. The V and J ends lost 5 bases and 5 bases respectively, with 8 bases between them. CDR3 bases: TGTGCCATCAGTTTCGGGGGAGATACGCAGTATTTT. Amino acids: CAISFGGDTQYF.

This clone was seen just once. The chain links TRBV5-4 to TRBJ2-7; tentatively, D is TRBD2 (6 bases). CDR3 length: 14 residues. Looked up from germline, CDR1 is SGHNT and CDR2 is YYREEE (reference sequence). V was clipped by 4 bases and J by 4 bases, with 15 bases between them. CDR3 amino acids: CASSPGDSGYEQYF. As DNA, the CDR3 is TGTGCCAGCAGCCCCGGGGACTCGGGTTACGAGCAGTACTTC.

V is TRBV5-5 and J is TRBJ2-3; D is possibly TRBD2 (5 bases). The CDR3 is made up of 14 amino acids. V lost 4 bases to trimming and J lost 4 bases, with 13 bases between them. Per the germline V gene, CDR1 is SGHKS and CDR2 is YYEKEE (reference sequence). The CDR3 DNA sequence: TGTGCCAGCAGCGTTTGGGGAGTGGCAGATACGCAGTATTTT. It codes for CASSVWGVADTQYF.

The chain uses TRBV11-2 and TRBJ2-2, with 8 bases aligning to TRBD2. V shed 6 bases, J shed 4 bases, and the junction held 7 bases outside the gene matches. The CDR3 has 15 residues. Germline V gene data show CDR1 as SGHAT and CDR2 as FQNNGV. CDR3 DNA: TGTGCCAGCAGTATTAACGGGAGGGGCACCGGGGAGCTGTTTTTT. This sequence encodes CASSINGRGTGELFF.

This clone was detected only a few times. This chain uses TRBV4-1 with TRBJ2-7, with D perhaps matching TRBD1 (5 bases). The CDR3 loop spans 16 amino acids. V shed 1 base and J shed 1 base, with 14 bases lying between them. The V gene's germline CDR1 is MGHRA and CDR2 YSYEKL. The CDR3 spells CASSQGSIKGSYEQYF. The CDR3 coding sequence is TGCGCCAGCAGCCAAGGGAGCATCAAGGGGTCCTACGAGCAGTACTTC.

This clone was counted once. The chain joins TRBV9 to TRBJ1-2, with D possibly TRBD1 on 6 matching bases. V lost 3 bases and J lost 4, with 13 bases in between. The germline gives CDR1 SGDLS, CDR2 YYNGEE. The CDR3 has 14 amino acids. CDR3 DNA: TGTGCCAGCAGCGCGGAAAGGGGGGTCTATGGCTACACCTTC. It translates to CASSAERGVYGYTF.

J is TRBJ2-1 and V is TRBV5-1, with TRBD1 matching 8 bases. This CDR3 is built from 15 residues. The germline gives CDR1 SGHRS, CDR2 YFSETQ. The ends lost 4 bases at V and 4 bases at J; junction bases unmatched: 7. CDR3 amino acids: CASSDSGTGYNEQFF. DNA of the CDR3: TGCGCCAGCAGCGATTCCGGGACAGGATACAATGAGCAGTTCTTC.

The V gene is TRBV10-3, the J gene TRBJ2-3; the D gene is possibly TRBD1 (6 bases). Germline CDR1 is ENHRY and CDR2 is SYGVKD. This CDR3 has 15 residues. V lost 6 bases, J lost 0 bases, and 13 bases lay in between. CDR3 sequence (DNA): TGTGCCATCAGCGAACAGGGAGCTAGCACAGATACGCAGTATTTT. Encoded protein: CAISEQGASTDTQYF.

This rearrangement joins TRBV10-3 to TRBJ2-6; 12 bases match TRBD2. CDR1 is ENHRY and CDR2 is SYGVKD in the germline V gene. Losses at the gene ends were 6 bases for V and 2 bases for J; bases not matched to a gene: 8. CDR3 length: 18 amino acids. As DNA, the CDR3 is TGTGCCATCAGCCCGACTAGCGGGGGAGCCACTGGGGCCAACGTCCTGACTTTC. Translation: CAISPTSGGATGANVLTF.

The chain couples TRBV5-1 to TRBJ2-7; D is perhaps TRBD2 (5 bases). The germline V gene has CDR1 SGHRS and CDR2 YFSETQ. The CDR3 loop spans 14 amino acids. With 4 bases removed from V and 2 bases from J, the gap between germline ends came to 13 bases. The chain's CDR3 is CASSSDYYAYEQYF. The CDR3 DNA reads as TGCGCCAGCAGCAGTGACTATTACGCCTACGAGCAGTACTTC.

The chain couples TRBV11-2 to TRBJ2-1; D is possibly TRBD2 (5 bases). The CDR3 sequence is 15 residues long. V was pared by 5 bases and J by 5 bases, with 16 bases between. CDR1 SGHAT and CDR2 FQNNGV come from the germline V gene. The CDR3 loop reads CASSHLGEWDNEQFF. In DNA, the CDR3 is TGTGCCAGCAGCCATCTCGGGGAATGGGACAATGAGCAGTTCTTC. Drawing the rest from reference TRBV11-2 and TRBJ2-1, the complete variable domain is EAGVAQSPRYKIIEKRQSVAFWCNPISGHATLYWYQQILGQGPKLLIQFQNNGVVDDSQLPKDRFSAERLKGVDSTLKIQPAKLEDSAVYLCASSHLGEWDNEQFFGPGTRLTVL.

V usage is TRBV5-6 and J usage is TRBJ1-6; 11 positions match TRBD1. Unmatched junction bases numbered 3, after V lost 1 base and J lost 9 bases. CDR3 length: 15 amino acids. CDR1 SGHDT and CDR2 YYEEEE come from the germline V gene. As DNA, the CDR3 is TGTGCCAGCAGCTTGACCGGGACAGGGGGTTCACCCCTCCACTTT. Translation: CASSLTGTGGSPLHF.

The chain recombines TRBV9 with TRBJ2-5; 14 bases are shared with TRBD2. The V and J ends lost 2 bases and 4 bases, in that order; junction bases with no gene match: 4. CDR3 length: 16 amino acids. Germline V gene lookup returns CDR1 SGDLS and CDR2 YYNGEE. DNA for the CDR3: TGTGCCAGCAGCGTTGGACTAGCGGGAGGTACAGAGACCCAGTACTTC. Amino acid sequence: CASSVGLAGGTETQYF.

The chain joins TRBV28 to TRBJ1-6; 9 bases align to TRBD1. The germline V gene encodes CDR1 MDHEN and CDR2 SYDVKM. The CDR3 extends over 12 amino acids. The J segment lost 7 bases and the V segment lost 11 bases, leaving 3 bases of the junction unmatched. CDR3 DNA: TGTGCCCTGGGGACAGGGAATTCACCCCTCCACTTT. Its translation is CALGTGNSPLHF.

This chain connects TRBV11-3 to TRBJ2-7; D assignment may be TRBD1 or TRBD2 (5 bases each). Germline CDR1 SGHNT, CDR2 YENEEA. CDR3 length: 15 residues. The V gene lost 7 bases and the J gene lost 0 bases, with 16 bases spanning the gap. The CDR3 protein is CASTPGTANSYEQYF. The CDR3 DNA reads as TGTGCCAGCACCCCGGGGACGGCAAACTCCTACGAGCAGTACTTC. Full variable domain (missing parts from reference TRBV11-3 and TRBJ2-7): EAGVVQSPRYKIIEKKQPVAFWCNPISGHNTLYWYLQNLGQGPELLIRYENEEAVDDSQLPKDRFSAERLKGVDSTLKIQPAELGDSAVYLCASTPGTANSYEQYFGPGTRLTVT.